A single sample is the source of the 11 T cell receptor beta chains below, sequenced in a study of blood T cell repertoires in COVID-19. This table comes from immunoSEQ multiplex PCR, and its TCRdb copy is limited to in-frame clones, with some not included. The sample holds over 100,000 clones; roughly 84% are singletons and the top ten take 26%. Sequenced sample: peripheral blood. These receptors originate from a man between 60 and 75 years old with acute or convalescent COVID-19.

The chain uses TRBV18 and TRBJ1-5, with no clear D. From germline, CDR1 is KGHSH and CDR2 LQKENI. The CDR3 totals 15 residues. Deletions cut 1 base from V and 0 bases from J, with 7 bases between. This chain's CDR3 is CASSPLADSNQPQHF. The DNA of the CDR3 is TGTGCCAGCTCACCACTGGCTGATAGCAATCAGCCCCAGCATTTT.

J is TRBJ1-4 and V is TRBV4-1; 9 bases map to TRBD1. Germline values: CDR1 MGHRA, CDR2 YSYEKL. The V segment lost 0 bases and the J segment 8 bases; nucleotides outside the gene matches: 4. The CDR3 is 15 amino acids. The CDR3 spells CASSQEETGGEKLFF. CDR3 nucleotides: TGCGCCAGCAGCCAAGAGGAGACAGGGGGAGAAAAACTGTTTTTT.

This chain links TRBV3-1 (or the pseudogene TRBV3-2) with TRBJ1-3; D remains ambiguous. From germline, CDR1 is LGHDT and CDR2 YNNKEL (reference sequence). This CDR3 comprises 14 residues. Trimming pared 0 bases from V and 3 bases from J, leaving 6 bases between. Here the CDR3 DNA reads TGTGCCAGCAGCCAAGATCTGAGTGGAAACACCATATATTTT. Translated: CASSQDLSGNTIYF.

This clone has more than one count but fewer than ten. The chain joins TRBV6-1 to TRBJ2-2; 9 bases match TRBD2. V lost 4 bases, J lost 5 bases, and 8 bases stayed unmatched. Germline V gene lookup returns CDR1 MNHNS and CDR2 SASEGT. The CDR3 length is 16 residues. This CDR3 is CASSALAGARTGELFF. The DNA of the CDR3 is TGTGCCAGCAGTGCTTTAGCGGGAGCGAGAACCGGGGAGCTGTTTTTT.

V gene TRBV2 combines with J gene TRBJ2-5; no reliable D call. This CDR3 contains 12 residues. V lost 7 bases, J lost 5 bases, and 11 bases lay in between. Germline assignment: CDR1 SNHLY and CDR2 FYNNEI. CDR3 protein: CASKEELETQYF. CDR3 coding DNA: TGTGCCAGCAAAGAGGAGTTGGAGACCCAGTACTTC.

The J gene is TRBJ2-3, the V gene TRBV14; TRBD1 might be the D (7 bases). Germline assignment: CDR1 SGHDN and CDR2 FVKESK. This CDR3 region has 15 residues. Deletions cut 4 bases from V and 2 bases from J, with 13 bases between. The CDR3 sequence is CASSLQGGPTDTQYF. Written as DNA, the CDR3 is TGTGCCAGCAGCCTTCAGGGGGGACCCACAGATACGCAGTATTTT.

The chain combines TRBV21-1 with TRBJ2-1; TRBD2, as called in the table, went unchecked against the DNA. TRBV21-1 is shown as a pseudogene. The CDR3 has 15 residues. As DNA, the CDR3 is TGTGCCAGCAGCCGGAGACCCCGGCAGAACAATGAGCAGTTCTTC. It specifies CASSRRPRQNNEQFF.

The J gene is TRBJ2-1, the V gene TRBV30; the D is unclear. The CDR3 has 15 amino acids. The ends were cut back, 1 base at V and 3 bases at J, with 13 bases in the middle. Germline loops: CDR1 GTSNPN, CDR2 SVGIG (reference sequence). The CDR3 bases are TGTGCCTGGAGTGGGGCCAGGAATAGCTACAATGAGCAGTTCTTC. Protein product: CAWSGARNSYNEQFF.

The rearrangement links TRBV5-4 to TRBJ1-2; TRBD1 matches 8 bases. This CDR3 region has 15 residues. V gave up 0 bases and J gave up 1 base; unmatched junction bases: 2. The germline V gene encodes CDR1 SGHNT and CDR2 YYREEE (reference sequence). CDR3 amino acids: CASSLAQGGNYGYTF. The CDR3 nucleotides read TGTGCCAGCAGCTTGGCACAGGGGGGTAACTATGGCTACACCTTC.

The chain employs TRBV9 and TRBJ2-5, with TRBD2 identical over 10 bases. The V and J ends lost 4 bases and 1 base, in that order; junction bases with no gene match: 16. Germline CDR1 and CDR2: SGDLS and YYNGEE. The CDR3 sequence is 19 residues long. The CDR3 DNA reads TGTGCCAGCAGCCCGCCAGAGGCTAGCGGGGGAGTCTTCCAAGAGACCCAGTACTTC. Protein sequence: CASSPPEASGGVFQETQYF.

V usage is TRBV29-1 and J usage is TRBJ2-2; 8 bases are a match to TRBD1. This CDR3 has 14 amino acids. Trimming at V came to 3 bases and at J to 4 bases, leaving 4 bases not matched to a gene. The germline V gene has CDR1 SQVTM and CDR2 ANQGSEA. The CDR3, as DNA: TGCAGCGTTGAGAGACAGGGGCCCACCGGGGAGCTGTTTTTT. Translating it yields CSVERQGPTGELFF.